One T cell receptor beta chain is described in this entry. V gave up 5 bases and J gave up 4 bases; unmatched junction bases: 7. The CDR3 is 14 amino acids. Germline assignment: CDR1 LNHDA and CDR2 SQIVND (reference sequence). TCRdb's copy holds only in-frame clones and misses some; the assay was immunoSEQ multiplex PCR. The sample shows under 130,000 clones, approximately 90% of them seen only once. The data belong to a study of identifying expanded T cells in peripheral blood. The receptor was derived from a person aged 18-70 years in good health. The rearrangement links TRBV19 to TRBJ1-1; 7 bases align to TRBD1. The sequenced material came from blood. The CDR3 DNA reads as TGTGCCAGTAGTCAACCCGGGACAGTCACTGAAGCTTTCTTT. This codes for CASSQPGTVTEAFF.